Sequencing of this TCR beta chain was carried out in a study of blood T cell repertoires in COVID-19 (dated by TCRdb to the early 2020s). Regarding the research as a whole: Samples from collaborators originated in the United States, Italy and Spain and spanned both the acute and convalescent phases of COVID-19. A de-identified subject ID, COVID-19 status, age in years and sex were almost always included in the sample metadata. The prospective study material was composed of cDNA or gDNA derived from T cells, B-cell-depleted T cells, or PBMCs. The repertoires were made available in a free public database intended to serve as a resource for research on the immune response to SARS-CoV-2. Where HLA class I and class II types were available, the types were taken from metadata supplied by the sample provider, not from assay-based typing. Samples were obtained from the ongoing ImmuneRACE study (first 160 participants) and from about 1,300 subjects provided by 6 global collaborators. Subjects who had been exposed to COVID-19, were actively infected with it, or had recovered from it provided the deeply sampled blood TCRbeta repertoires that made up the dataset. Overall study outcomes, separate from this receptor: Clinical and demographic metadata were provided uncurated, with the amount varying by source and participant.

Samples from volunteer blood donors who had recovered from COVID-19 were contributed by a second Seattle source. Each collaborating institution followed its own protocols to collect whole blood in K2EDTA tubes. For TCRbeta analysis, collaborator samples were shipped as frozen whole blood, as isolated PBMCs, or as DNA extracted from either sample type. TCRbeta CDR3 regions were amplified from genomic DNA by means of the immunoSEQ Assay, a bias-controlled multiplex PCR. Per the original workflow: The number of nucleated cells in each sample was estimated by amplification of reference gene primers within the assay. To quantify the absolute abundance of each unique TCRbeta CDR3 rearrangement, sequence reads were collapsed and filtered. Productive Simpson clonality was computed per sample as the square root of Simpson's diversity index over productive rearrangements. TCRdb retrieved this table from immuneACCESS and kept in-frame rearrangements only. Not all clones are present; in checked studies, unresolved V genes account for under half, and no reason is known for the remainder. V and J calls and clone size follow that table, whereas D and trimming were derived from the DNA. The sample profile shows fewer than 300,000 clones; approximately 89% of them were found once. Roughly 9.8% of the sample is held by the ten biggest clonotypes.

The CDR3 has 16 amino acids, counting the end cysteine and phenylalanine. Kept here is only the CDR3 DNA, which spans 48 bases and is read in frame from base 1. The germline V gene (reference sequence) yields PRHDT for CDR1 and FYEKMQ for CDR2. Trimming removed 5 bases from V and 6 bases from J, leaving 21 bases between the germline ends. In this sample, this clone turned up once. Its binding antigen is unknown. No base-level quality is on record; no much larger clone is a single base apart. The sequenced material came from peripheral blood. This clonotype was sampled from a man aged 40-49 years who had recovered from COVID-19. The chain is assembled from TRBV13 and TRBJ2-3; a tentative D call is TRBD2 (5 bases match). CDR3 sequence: CASSPRGARDPDTQYF. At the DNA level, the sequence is TGTGCCAGCAGCCCTCGGGGAGCGCGAGACCCGGATACGCAGTATTTT.